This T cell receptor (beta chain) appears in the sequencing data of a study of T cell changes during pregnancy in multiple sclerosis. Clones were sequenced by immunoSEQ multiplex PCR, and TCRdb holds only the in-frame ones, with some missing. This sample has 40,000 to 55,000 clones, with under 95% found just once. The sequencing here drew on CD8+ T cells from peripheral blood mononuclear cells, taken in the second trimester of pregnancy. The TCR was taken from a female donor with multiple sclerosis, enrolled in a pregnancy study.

CDR3 nucleotide sequence: TGTGCCAGCAGTTACTCGGGGGGGGCCACAGATACGCAGTATTTT. This encodes CASSYSGGATDTQYF. The chain recombines TRBV6-5 with TRBJ2-3; maybe TRBD2 (7 bases). The CDR3 loop spans 15 amino acids. Trimming left V 0 bases short and J 2 bases short, with 9 bases between. Germline V gene data show CDR1 as MNHEY and CDR2 as SVGAGI.